This T cell receptor (beta chain) was profiled in a study of T-cell reconstitution after alpha-beta-depleted transplantation in children. Study-level results: About two months after transplant, alpha-beta T cells reportedly came from several hundred expanded graft clones. A year had passed since transplant, and T-cell counts and diversity by then came mostly from newly produced T cells.

This clonotype was counted once. Its specificity is unknown. The library targeted TCRbeta and was prepared with unique molecular identifiers. TCRdb analysed the PCR reads with MiXCR anew, one entry per CDR3 protein. The sample lists fewer than 350,000 distinct CDR3 sequences; 11% were seen once. This clonotype was obtained from a male patient between 2 and 15 years old who had a stem cell transplant for chronic granulomatous disease, so the T cells may come from the graft donor. The sequenced sample was peripheral blood, obtained 180 days after TCRalphabeta/CD19-depleted stem cell transplant.

The CDR3 DNA is TGTGCCACCAGCAGAGCCCCGGGACTAGCGGGGGGCGGCAAAAACATTCAGTACTTC. This encodes CATSRAPGLAGGGKNIQYF. The chain joins TRBV15 to TRBJ2-4; 15 nucleotides match TRBD2. The CDR3 sequence is 19 residues long. Trimming took 1 base from V and 3 from J; bases not matched to a gene: 7. Germline values: CDR1 LNHNV, CDR2 YYDKDF (reference sequence).